Below are 8 T cell receptor beta chains sequenced from a single sample in a study of T cells in Graves' hyperthyroidism and ophthalmopathy. Authors of the study amplified TCR beta CDR3 regions from RNA transcripts. Using the HTBI primer set, a first-round RT-PCR was run on the TCR CDR3. MiXCR, run by TCRdb on the multiplex PCR reads, gives a single entry per CDR3 protein. This table has about 610,000 distinct CDR3 sequences, more than 15% appearing once. Sequenced material: blood. The receptors shown here come from a woman aged 40 to 50 with Graves' ophthalmopathy.

V gene TRBV7-2 combines with J gene TRBJ2-3, with D unclear. There are 11 residues in the CDR3. The germline V gene has CDR1 SGHTA and CDR2 FQGNSA. V shed 6 bases and J shed 6 bases, with 7 bases lying between them. The CDR3 loop reads CASSLIDTQYF. The CDR3, as DNA: TGTGCCAGCAGTTTGATTGATACGCAGTATTTT.

The table lists this clonotype with many counts. The rearrangement joins TRBV13 to TRBJ2-1; D gene unclear. V was cut by 1 base and J by 10 bases, with 11 bases left in between. CDR1 PRHDT and CDR2 FYEKMQ come from the germline V gene (reference sequence). This CDR3 is built from 13 residues. The CDR3 region has the DNA TGTGCCAGCAGCTTAGCCGACACACCAGAGCAGTTCTTC. Translation: CASSLADTPEQFF.

The sample holds many counts of this clonotype. CDR3 bases: TGTGCCAGCAGCGGAGGATCTCGCGGGATGAACACTGAAGCTTTCTTT. Amino acids: CASSGGSRGMNTEAFF. The chain employs TRBV9 and TRBJ1-1; D ambiguous. V lost 3 bases, J lost 0 bases, and 15 bases lay in between. The CDR3 length is 16 residues. Looked up from germline, CDR1 is SGDLS and CDR2 is YYNGEE.

The CDR3 sequence is CASSSRWVNTEAFF. The DNA for the CDR3 is TGTGCCAGCAGTTCTAGGTGGGTGAACACTGAAGCTTTCTTT. This chain links TRBV27 with TRBJ1-1; D is unresolved. Between the trimmed V and J ends, which lost 4 bases and 0 bases, there was a span of 9 bases. The CDR3 covers 14 residues. In germline, CDR1 is MNHEY, CDR2 SMNVEV (reference sequence).

This chain connects TRBV6-4 to TRBJ2-7; no firm D call. Trimming took 7 bases from V and 5 from J, leaving 6 bases between them. Germline CDR1 is MRHNA and CDR2 is SNTAGT. This CDR3 comprises 10 residues. The CDR3 sequence: CASKEDEQYF. In DNA, the CDR3 is TGTGCCAGCAAAGAAGACGAGCAGTACTTC.

This clonotype has ten or more counts. The chain joins TRBV20-1 to TRBJ2-1; 10 bases line up with TRBD2. The trim removed 0 bases at V and 6 bases at J, leaving 5 bases unmatched. The CDR3 sequence is 15 residues long. Germline CDR1 DFQATT, CDR2 SNEGSKA (reference sequence). The CDR3 DNA sequence: TGCAGTGCTAGAGATCTAGCGGGAGTAGCCAATGAGCAGTTCTTC. Residues: CSARDLAGVANEQFF.

This clonotype has only a few counts. This sequence joins TRBV7-9 and TRBJ2-1, with 7 bases identical to TRBD1. The junction had 7 bases not matched to a gene; V was cut back by 0 bases and J by 8 bases. The CDR3 is 15 amino acids. Germline lookup yields CDR1 SEHNR and CDR2 FQNEAQ (reference sequence). The CDR3 DNA is TGTGCCAGCAGCTTAGCTGACAGGGAGTGGTATGAGCAGTTCTTC. Amino acid sequence: CASSLADREWYEQFF.

The gene calls are TRBV5-6 and TRBJ1-5; tentative D call: TRBD1 (6 bases). The CDR3 is made up of 15 amino acids. Trimming cost V 3 bases and J 3 bases, with 13 bases left between them. In germline, CDR1 is SGHDT, CDR2 YYEEEE. The CDR3 region is CASSSLQGLNQPQHF. The CDR3 region has the DNA TGTGCCAGCAGCTCCCTACAGGGCCTCAATCAGCCCCAGCATTTT.